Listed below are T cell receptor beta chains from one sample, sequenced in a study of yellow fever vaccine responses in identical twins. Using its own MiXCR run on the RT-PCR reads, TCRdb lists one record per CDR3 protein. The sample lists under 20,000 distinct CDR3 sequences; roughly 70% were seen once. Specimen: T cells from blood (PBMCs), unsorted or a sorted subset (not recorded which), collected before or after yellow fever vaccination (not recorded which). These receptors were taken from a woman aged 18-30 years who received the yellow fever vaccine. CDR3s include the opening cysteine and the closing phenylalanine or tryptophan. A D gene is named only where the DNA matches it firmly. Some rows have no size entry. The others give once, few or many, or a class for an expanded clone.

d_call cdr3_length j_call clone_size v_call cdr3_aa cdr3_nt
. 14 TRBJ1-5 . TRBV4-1 CASSQGVGTQPQHF TGCGCCAGCAGCCAAGGGGTTGGGACTCAGCCCCAGCATTTT
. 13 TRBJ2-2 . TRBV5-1 CASSPDWTRELFF TGCGCCAGCAGCCCGGACTGGACCCGGGAGCTGTTTTTT
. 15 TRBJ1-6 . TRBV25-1 CASRKQSSYNSPLHF TGTGCCAGCAGGAAACAAAGCTCCTATAATTCACCCCTCCACTTT
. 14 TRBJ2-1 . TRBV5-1 CASSLDYSPNEQFF TGCGCCAGCAGCTTGGACTATTCCCCCAATGAGCAGTTCTTC
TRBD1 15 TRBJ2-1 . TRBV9 CASSVRQGAYNEQFF TGTGCCAGCAGCGTGAGACAGGGTGCCTACAATGAGCAGTTCTTC
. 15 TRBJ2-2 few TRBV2 CASSELAHNTGELFF TGTGCCAGCAGTGAGCTAGCACATAACACCGGGGAGCTGTTTTTT
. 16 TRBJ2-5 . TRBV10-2 CASSESSRLHRETQYF TGCGCCAGCAGTGAGTCATCACGACTCCATCGGGAGACCCAGTACTTC
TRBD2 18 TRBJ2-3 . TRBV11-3 CASSFQTGLAEYTDTQYF TGTGCCAGCAGCTTTCAGACCGGACTAGCGGAGTACACAGATACGCAGTATTTT
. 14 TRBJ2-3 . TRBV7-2 CASSLAEISDTQYF TGTGCCAGCAGCTTAGCGGAAATAAGCGATACGCAGTATTTT
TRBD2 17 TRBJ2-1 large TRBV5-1 CASRVGLAGGPVDEQFF TGCGCCAGCAGGGTGGGACTAGCGGGAGGGCCTGTAGATGAGCAGTTCTTC